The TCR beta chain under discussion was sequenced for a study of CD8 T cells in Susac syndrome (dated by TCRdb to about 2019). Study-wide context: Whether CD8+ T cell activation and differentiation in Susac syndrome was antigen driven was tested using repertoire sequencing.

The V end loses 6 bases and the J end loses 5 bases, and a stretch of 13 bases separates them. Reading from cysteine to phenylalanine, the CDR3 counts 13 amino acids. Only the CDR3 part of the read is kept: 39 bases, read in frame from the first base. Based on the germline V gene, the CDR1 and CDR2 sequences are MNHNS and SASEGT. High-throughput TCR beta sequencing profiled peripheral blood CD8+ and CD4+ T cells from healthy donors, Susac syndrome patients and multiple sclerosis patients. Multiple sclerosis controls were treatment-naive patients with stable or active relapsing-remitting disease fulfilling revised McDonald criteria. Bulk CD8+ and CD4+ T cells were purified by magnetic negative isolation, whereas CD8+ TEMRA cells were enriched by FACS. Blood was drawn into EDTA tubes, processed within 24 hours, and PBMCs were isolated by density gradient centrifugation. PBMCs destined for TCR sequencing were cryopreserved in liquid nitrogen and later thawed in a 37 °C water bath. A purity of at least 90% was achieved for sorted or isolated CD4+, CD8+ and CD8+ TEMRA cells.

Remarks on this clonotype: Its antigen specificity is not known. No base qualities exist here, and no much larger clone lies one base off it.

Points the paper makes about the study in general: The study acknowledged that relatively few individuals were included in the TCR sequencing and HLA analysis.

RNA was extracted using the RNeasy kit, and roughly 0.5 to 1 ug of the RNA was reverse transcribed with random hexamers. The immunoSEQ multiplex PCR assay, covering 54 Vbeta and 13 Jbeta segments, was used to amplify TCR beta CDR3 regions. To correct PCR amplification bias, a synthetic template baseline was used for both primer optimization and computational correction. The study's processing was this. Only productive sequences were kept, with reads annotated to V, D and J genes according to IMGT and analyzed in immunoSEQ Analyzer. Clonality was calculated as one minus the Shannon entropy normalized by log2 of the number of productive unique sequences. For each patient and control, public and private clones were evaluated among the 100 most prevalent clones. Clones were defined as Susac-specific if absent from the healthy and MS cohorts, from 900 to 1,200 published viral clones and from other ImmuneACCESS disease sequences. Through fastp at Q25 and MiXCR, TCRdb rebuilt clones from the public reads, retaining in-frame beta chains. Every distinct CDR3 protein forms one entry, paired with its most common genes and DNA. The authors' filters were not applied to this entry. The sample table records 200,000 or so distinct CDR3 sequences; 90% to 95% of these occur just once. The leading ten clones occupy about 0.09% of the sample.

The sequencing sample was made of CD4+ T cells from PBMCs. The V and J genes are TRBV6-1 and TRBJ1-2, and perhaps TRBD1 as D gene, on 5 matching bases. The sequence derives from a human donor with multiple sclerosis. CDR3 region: CASRPEGIYGYTF. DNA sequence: TGTGCCAGCAGGCCGGAGGGGATATATGGCTACACCTTC.